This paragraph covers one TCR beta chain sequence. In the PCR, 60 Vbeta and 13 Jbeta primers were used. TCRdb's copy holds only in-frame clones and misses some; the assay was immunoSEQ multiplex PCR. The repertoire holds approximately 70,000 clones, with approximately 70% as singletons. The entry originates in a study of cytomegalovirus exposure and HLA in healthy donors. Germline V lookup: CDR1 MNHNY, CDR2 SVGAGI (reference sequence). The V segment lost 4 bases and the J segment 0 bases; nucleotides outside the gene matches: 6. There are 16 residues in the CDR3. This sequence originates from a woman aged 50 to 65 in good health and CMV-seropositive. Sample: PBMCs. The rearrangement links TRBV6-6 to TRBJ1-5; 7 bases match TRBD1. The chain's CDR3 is CASSSGQLYSNQPQHF. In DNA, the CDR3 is TGTGCCAGCAGTTCGGGACAGCTTTATAGCAATCAGCCCCAGCATTTT.